These T cell receptor beta chains were read from a single sample in a study of T cell clonotyping in hematopoietic cell transplantation. The assay was immunoSEQ multiplex PCR, and TCRdb's table has in-frame clones only and misses some. This sample has about 18,000 clones, with roughly 83% found just once. The input for sequencing was peripheral blood mononuclear cells, taken before stem cell transplant. The receptors here all came from a man in his fifties with acute myeloid leukemia. Some clones in this sample may be carry-over from other donors' samples. Each CDR3 is given with its conserved first and last residue. The size field is filled for only some rows; it gives once, few, many or a size class.

few,TRBV9,14,CASSAGTANTEAFF
.,TRBV4-3,14,CASSQRSGEYGYTF
.,TRBV10-3,17,CAISEPLGQGNTDTQYF
once,TRBV11-2,16,CASSLGGSGETDTQYF
.,TRBV2,15,CASSATGTGNQPQHF
.,TRBV5-1,13,CASSQMPEETQYF
.,TRBV11-2,15,CASSLDRTYQETQYF
.,TRBV5-6,12,CASSFGGTEAFF
.,TRBV14,14,CASSQVGLNQPQHF
.,TRBV19,16,CASSITGQGYSYEQYF
.,TRBV6-5,16,CASSYSPPGMRTEAFF
.,TRBV9,16,CASSSGLAGRFNEQFF
.,TRBV11-2,13,CASSLDALYEQYF
.,TRBV27,14,CASSWTGATGEQYF
.,TRBV7-9,14,CASSLDRGLYEQYF
.,TRBV7-6,14,CASTRDPGGNTIYF
.,TRBV5-6,15,CASSLGGALYNEQFF
.,TRBV2,14,CASRRGETNEKLFF
once,TRBV6-5,15,CASRQTGTTGNTIYF
.,TRBV2,17,CASSTPAGTGGIQPQHF
once,TRBV6-5,15,CASRTSRTDAGGYTF
.,TRBV7-6,18,CASSLAGMSLGFGEKLFF
.,TRBV7-9,14,CASRQDGTGSEQYF
.,TRBV7-2,15,CASSLVAGVADTQYF
.,TRBV7-2,13,CASSLNQRQTQYF